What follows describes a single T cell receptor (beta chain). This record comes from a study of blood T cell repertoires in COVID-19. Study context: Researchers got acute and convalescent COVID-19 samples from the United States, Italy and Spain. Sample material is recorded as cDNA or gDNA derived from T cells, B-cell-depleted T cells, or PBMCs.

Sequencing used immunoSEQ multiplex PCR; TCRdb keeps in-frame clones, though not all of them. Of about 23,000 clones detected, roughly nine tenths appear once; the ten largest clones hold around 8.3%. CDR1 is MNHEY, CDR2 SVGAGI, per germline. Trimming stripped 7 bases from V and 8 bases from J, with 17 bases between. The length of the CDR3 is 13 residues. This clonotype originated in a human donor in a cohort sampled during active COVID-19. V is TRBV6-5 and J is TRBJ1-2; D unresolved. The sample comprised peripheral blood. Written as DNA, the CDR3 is TGTGCCAGCACCCCCTTGTCAGGAGGGGGCTACACCTTC. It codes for CASTPLSGGGYTF.